This T cell receptor beta chain was identified in a study of spatial heterogeneity in lung cancer. As to this clonotype: What it recognizes is unknown. Relative to the germline gene, one junction end is altered; a read error may explain this.

Regarding time point: sample taken at primary tumor resection. Without sorting, whole RNA was sequenced from tumor, nontumor lung or frozen PBMC. Individually, TCR cDNA molecules were each labelled with a unique molecular identifier. MiXCR was run by TCRdb on the 5' RACE reads, yielding one entry per CDR3 protein. The data contain more than 2,000 distinct CDR3 sequences, approximately 15% of them singletons. Points from the study as a whole: Within tumors, counts of expanded alpha and beta TCRs tracked tumor mutation counts. Roughly 6.4% of tumor T cells for alpha chains and 13% for beta chains were estimated to be covered.

Germline loops: CDR1 MNHEY, CDR2 SVGAGI. The CDR3 spans 13 residues. Sequencing was performed on lung tumor tissue, taken at surgery. The chain carries TRBV6-5 and TRBJ1-1, with unresolved D. This TCR was recovered from a male donor with early-stage non-small cell lung cancer. The CDR3 loop reads CASSSPQKTEAFF. The CDR3 DNA reads TGCGCCAGCAGTTCTCCCCAGAAAACTGAAGCTTTCTTT.